This is a list of T cell receptor beta chains from one sample in a study of shared clonotypes between healthy human individuals. Profiling relied on immunoSEQ multiplex PCR, and the TCRdb table lists in-frame clones only, not all of them. The sample holds about 750,000 clones; about 92% are singletons and the top ten take around 24%. Sequencing was performed on naive CD8+ T cells sorted from blood. All receptors derive from a young man in good health. The CDR3 runs from the conserved cysteine through the conserved F or W.

>TRBV9
CASSVGDLNTEAFF
>TRBV28
CASSLRLAFHEQYF
>TRBV9
CASSKGLAGNTDTQYF
>TRBV2
CASSGRVNEQYF
>TRBV2
CASSERSSVSIYEQYF
>TRBV7-8
CASSPSSANEQFF
>TRBV7-9
CASSLSGTDTQYF
>TRBV27
CASSWGTGGSYEQYF
>TRBV11-2
CASSLGQYGDQPQHF
>TRBV4-3
CASSQDLLAGLNEQFF
>TRBV5-1
CASSLYFRGTDNEQFF
>TRBV4-1
CASSQSEGVRGNQPQHF
>TRBV27
CATHSRPGVDPNNEQFF
>TRBV7-6
CASSLAWDKKKTQYF
>TRBV28
CAASGLKLSYEQYF
>TRBV9
CASSSREGIATNEKLFF
>TRBV11-2
CASSLLGDNEQFF
>TRBV7-6
CASSYRSRDGEAFF
>TRBV6-4
CASKKSSGSVYEQFF
>TRBV28
CASNLLLRTGVTGELFF
>TRBV6-1
CASSDKKGSPYEQYF
>TRBV7-9
CASSYPRAGGQETQYF
>TRBV7-9
CASSPSLVTGELFF
>TRBV11-2
CASSSRPLGVGQPQHF
>TRBV7-5
CASSPPDAGANEQFF
>TRBV6-5
CASKLQGSYEQYF
>TRBV13
CASSQTTSGSYNEQFF
>TRBV7-9
CASSLKRSSYNEQFF
>TRBV27
CASSSYPGVGETQYF
>TRBV5-1
CASSLDQPGRLNEKLFF
>TRBV9
CASSEGGNTEAFF
>TRBV29-1
CSVDREGTGELFF
>TRBV7-9
CASSQSGQGASGNTIYF
>TRBV28
CASGNIAYEQYF
>TRBV30
CAWSTSGSFGEQFF
>TRBV27
CASSSTSEADTQYF
>TRBV4-3
CASSQDRASGRDEQFF
>TRBV7-8
CASSPRDRATYEQYF
>TRBV15
CATSGRLAGLDTQYF
>TRBV27
CASSSYWGSNQPQHF
>TRBV7-6
CASSLAETGQYEQYF
>TRBV29-1
CSVDGVAPEQFF
>TRBV4-3
CASSQGLAGGDEQFF
>TRBV6-7
CASSYRTVLNEKLFF
>TRBV7-9
CASSLPGLAGGVTGELFF
>TRBV28
CASSFGRDGNQPQHF
>TRBV28
CASSRIGGDASTDTQYF
>TRBV2
CAGMDGTYEQYF
>TRBV7-9
CASSVTTGGEAKNIQYF
>TRBV7-9
CASSHTSGRAVGELFF
>TRBV12-5
CASGADPDPANEQFF
>TRBV6-1
CASSLINEQFF
>TRBV14
CASRFSGIDGYTF
>TRBV27
CASSYGTSGSNEQFF
>TRBV7-9
CASSRFDRGLAKNIQYF
>TRBV11-2
CASSLGSLGRNTEELFF